The source of this T cell receptor beta chain is a study of cytomegalovirus exposure and HLA in healthy donors. PCR amplification relied on 60 Vbeta primers (plus 13 Jbeta primers). Profiled with immunoSEQ multiplex PCR; TCRdb holds only in-frame clones, not every one. The sample records roughly 180,000 clones, 70% to 90% being singletons. This clone was detected a few times. The length of the CDR3 is 18 residues. In germline, CDR1 is SNHLY, CDR2 FYNNEI. Germline trimming cut 5 bases from V and 7 bases from J; bases unmatched to any gene: 22. This TCR came from a girl under 18 in good health and CMV-seropositive. Sequenced input: PBMCs. This chain uses TRBV2 with TRBJ1-2; 7 bases are shared with TRBD1. CDR3 bases: TGTGCCAGCAGTCGAGGTTTAAACAGGGGTACGCGGACGGGTGGCTACACCTTC. Its protein product is CASSRGLNRGTRTGGYTF. The entire variable domain, with the rest obtained from reference TRBV2 and TRBJ1-2, is as follows: EPEVTQTPSHQVTQMGQEVILRCVPISNHLYFYWYRQILGQKVEFLVSFYNNEISEKSEIFDDQFSVERPDGSNFTLKIRSTKLEDSAMYFCASSRGLNRGTRTGGYTFGSGTRLTVV.